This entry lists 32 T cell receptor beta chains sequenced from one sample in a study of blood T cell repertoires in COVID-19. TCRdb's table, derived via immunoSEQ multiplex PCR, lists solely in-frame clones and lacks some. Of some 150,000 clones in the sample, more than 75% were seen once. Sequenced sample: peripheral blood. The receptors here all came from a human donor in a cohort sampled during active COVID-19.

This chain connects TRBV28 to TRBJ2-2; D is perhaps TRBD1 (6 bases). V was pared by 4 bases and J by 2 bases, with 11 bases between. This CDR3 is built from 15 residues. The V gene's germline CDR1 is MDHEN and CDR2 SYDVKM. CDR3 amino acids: CASSSQDSNTGELFF. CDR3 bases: TGTGCCAGCAGTTCCCAGGACAGTAACACCGGGGAGCTGTTTTTT.

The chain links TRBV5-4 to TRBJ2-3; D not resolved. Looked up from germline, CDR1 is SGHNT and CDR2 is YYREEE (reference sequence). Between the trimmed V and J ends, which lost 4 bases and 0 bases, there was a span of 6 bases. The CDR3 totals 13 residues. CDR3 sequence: CASSLSSTDTQYF. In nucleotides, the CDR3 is TGTGCCAGCAGCCTGAGTAGCACAGATACGCAGTATTTT.

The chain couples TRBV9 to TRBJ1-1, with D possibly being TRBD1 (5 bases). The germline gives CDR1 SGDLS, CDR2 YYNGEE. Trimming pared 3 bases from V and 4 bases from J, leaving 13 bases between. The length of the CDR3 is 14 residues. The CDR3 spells CASSDRLGGTEAFF. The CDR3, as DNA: TGTGCCAGCAGCGACCGGTTGGGGGGCACTGAAGCTTTCTTT.

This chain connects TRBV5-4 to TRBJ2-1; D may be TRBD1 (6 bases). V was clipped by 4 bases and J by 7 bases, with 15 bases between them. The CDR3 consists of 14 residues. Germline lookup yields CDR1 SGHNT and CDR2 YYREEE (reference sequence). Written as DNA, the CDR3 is TGTGCCAGCAGCCATAGGCAGAGGGGGAATGAGCAGTTCTTC. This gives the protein CASSHRQRGNEQFF.

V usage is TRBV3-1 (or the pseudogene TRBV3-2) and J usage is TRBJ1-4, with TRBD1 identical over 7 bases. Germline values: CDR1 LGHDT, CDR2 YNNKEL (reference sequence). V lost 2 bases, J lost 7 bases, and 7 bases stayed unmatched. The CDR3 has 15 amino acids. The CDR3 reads CASSQPSGGTEKLFF. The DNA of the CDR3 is TGTGCCAGCAGCCAACCGTCAGGGGGTACTGAAAAACTGTTTTTT.

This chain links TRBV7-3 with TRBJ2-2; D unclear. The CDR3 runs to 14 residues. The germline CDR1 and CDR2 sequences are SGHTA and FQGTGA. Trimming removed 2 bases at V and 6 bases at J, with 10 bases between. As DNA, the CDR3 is TGTGCCAGCAGCTTACCCTCTAAGCCCGGGGAGCTGTTTTTT. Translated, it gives CASSLPSKPGELFF.

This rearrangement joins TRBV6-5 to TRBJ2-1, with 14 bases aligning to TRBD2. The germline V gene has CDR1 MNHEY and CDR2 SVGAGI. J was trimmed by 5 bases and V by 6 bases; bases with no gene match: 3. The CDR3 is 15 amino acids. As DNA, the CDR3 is TGTGCCAGCAGGGTGGGACTAGCGGGAGACAATGAGCAGTTCTTC. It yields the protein CASRVGLAGDNEQFF.

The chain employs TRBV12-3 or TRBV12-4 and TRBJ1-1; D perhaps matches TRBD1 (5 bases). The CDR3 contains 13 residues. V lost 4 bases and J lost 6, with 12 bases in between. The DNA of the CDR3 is TGTGCCAGCAGTTGGAGACAGCTGTCTGAAGCTTTCTTT. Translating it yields CASSWRQLSEAFF.

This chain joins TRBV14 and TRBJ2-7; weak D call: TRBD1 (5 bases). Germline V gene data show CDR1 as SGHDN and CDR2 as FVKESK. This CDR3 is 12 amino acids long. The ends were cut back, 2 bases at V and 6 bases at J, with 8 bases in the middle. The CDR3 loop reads CASSQTGIEQYF. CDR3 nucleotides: TGTGCCAGCAGCCAAACAGGAATCGAGCAGTACTTC.

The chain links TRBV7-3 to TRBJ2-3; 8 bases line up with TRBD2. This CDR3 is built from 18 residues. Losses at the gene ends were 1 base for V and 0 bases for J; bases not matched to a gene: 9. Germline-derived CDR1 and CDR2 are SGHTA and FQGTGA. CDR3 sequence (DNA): TGTGCCAGCAGCTTAATCCGCCAGCGGGGGAGAAGCACAGATACGCAGTATTTT. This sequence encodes CASSLIRQRGRSTDTQYF.

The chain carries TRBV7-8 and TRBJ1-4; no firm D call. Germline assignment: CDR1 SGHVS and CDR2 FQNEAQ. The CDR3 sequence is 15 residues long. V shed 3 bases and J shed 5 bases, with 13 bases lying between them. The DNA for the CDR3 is TGTGCCAGCAGCTTCCGGGATACTAAAAATGAAAAACTGTTTTTT. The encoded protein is CASSFRDTKNEKLFF.

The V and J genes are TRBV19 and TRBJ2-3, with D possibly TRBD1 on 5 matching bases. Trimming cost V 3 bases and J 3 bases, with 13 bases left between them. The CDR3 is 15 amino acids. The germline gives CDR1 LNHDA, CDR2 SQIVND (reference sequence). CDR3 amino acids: CASSMGREWTDTQYF. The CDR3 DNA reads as TGTGCCAGTAGTATGGGCAGGGAATGGACAGATACGCAGTATTTT.

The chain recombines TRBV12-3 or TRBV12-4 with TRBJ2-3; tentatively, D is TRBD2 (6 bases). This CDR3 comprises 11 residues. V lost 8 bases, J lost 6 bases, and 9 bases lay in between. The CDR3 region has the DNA TGTGCCAGCGGGGGAGGTGATACGCAGTATTTT. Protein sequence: CASGGGDTQYF.

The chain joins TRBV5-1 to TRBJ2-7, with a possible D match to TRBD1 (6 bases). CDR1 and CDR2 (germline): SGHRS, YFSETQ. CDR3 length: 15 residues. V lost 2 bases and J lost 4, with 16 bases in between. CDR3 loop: CASSFQTGPAYEQYF. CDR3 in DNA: TGCGCCAGCAGCTTTCAGACAGGTCCTGCGTACGAGCAGTACTTC.

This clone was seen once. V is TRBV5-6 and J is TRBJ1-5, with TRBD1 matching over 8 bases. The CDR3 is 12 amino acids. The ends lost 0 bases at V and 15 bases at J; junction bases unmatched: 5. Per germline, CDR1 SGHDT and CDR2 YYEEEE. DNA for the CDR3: TGTGCCAGCAGCTTGGGGACAGGGCGTCCGCATTTT. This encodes CASSLGTGRPHF.

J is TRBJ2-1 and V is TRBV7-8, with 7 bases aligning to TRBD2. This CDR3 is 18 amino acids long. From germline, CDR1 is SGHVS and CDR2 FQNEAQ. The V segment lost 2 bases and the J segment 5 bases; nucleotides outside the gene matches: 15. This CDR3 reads CASSLIRLALHRDNEQFF. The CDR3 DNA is TGTGCCAGCAGCTTAATACGACTAGCCTTACATAGAGACAATGAGCAGTTCTTC.

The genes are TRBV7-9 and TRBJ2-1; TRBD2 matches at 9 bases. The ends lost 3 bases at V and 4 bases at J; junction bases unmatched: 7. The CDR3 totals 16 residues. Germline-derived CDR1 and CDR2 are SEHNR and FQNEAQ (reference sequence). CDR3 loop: CASSLVTSGRYNEQFF. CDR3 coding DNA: TGTGCCAGCAGCTTGGTGACGAGCGGGAGGTACAATGAGCAGTTCTTC.

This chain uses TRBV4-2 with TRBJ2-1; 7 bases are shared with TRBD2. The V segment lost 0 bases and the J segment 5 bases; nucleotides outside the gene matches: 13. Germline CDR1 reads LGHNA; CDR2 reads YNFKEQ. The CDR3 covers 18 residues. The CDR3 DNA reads TGTGCCAGCAGCCAAGATCTTTTACTAGCGAAGCCCCACAATGAGCAGTTCTTC. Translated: CASSQDLLLAKPHNEQFF.

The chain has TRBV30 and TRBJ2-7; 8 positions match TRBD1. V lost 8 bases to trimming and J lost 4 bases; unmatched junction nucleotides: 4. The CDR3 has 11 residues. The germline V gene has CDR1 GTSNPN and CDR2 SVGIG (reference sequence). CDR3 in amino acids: CAGQGAYEQYF. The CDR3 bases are TGTGCCGGCCAGGGGGCGTACGAGCAGTACTTC.

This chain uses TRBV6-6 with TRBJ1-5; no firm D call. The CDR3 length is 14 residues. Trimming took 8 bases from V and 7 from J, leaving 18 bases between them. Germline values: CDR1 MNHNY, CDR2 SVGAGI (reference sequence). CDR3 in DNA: TGTGCCAGCGCCCCAGCGGCGCTTTCCCAGCCCCAGCATTTT. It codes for CASAPAALSQPQHF.

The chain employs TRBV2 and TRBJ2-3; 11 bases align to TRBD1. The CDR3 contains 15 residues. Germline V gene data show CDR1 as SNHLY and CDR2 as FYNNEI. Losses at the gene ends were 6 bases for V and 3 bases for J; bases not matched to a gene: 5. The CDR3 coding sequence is TGTGCCAGCAGCGATGGGACAGGGGGTACAGATACGCAGTATTTT. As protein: CASSDGTGGTDTQYF.

The CDR3, as DNA: TGTGCCAGCAGTTCCTACTCACTACGGGTCTATGGCTACACCTTC. Its protein product is CASSSYSLRVYGYTF. The J gene is TRBJ1-2, the V gene TRBV6-5; D is undetermined. Germline-derived CDR1 and CDR2 are MNHEY and SVGAGI. The ends were cut back, 4 bases at V and 4 bases at J, with 16 bases in the middle. This CDR3 spans 15 amino acids.

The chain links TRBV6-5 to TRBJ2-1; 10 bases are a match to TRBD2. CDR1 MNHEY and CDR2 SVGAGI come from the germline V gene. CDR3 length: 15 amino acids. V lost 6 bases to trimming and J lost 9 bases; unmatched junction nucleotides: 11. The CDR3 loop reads CASRPWVAGGFEQFF. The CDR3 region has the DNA TGTGCCAGCAGGCCCTGGGTAGCGGGAGGTTTTGAGCAGTTCTTC.

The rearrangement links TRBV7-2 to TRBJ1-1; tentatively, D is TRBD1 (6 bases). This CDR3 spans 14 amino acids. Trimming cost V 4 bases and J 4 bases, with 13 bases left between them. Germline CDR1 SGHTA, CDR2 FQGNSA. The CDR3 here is CASSSDRALTEAFF. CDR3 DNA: TGTGCCAGCAGCTCGGACAGAGCGCTCACTGAAGCTTTCTTT.

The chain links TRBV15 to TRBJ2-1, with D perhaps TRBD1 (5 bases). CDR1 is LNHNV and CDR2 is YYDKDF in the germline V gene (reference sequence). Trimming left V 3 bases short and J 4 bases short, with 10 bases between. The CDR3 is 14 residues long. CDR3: CATSRGQDYNEQFF. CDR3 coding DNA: TGTGCCACCAGCAGGGGGCAGGATTACAATGAGCAGTTCTTC.

CDR3 loop: CASSPGSTSAYTGELFF. CDR3 in DNA: TGTGCCAGCAGCCCCGGTAGCACCAGCGCGTACACCGGGGAGCTGTTTTTT. The rearrangement links TRBV7-2 to TRBJ2-2, with unresolved D. V lost 5 bases, J lost 3 bases, and 19 bases lay in between. CDR3 length: 17 amino acids. Germline-derived CDR1 and CDR2 are SGHTA and FQGNSA.

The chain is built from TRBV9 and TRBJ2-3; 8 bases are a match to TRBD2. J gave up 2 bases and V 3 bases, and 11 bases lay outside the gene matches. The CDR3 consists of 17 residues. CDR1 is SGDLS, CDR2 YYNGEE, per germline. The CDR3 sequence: CASSGPGGIRNTDTQYF. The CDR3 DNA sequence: TGTGCCAGCAGCGGGCCGGGGGGGATCAGAAACACAGATACGCAGTATTTT.

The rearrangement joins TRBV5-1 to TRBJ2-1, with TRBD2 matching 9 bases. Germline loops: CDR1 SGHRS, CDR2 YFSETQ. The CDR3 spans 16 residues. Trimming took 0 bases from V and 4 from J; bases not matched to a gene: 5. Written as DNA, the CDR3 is TGCGCCAGCAGCTTGGGACTAGCGGAAAATTACAATGAGCAGTTCTTC. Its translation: CASSLGLAENYNEQFF.

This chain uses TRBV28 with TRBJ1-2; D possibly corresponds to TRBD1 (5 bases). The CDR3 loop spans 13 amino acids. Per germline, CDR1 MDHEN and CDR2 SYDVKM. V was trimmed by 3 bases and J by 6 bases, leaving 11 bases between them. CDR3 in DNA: TGTGCCAGCAGTTTTAGTGCAGGGCATGGCTACACCTTC. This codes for CASSFSAGHGYTF.

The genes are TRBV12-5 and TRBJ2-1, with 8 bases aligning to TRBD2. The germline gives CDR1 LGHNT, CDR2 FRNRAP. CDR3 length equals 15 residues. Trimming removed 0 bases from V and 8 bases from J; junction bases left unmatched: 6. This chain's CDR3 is CASGLVTGGTDEQFF. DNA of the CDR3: TGTGCTAGTGGTTTGGTTACGGGAGGGACGGATGAGCAGTTCTTC. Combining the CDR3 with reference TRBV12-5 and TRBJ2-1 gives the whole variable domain DARVTQTPRHKVTEMGQEVTMRCQPILGHNTVFWYRQTMMQGLELLAYFRNRAPLDDSGMPKDRFSAEMPDATLATLKIQPSEPRDSAVYFCASGLVTGGTDEQFFGPGTRLTVL.

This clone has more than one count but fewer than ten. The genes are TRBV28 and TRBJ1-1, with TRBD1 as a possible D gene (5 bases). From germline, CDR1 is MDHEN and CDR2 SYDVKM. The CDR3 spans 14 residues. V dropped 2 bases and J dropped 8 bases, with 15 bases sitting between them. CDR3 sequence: CASSLSGTRAEAFF. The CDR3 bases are TGTGCCAGCAGTTTAAGCGGGACTAGGGCCGAAGCTTTCTTT.

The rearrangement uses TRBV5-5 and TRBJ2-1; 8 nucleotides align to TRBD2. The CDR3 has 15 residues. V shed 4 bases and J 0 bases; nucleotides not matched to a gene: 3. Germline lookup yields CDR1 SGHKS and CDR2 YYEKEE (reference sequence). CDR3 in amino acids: CASSTSGSSYNEQFF. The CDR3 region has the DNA TGTGCCAGCAGCACCAGCGGGAGCTCCTACAATGAGCAGTTCTTC.